The 18 T cell receptor beta chains reported below all come from one sample, sequenced in a study of CD8 T cells in ankylosing spondylitis (TCRdb year 2017). The library was obtained by 5' RACE. TCRdb shows the sequencer as Illumina HiSeq 2500. TCRdb applied fastp at Q25 and MiXCR to the public reads, then kept only in-frame beta chains. Each CDR3 protein appears once, grouped with its most common genes and DNA. The sample yields around 130,000 distinct CDR3 sequences; approximately 10% were counted once. The top ten clonotypes cover 2.5% to 3.5% of the sample. The sample comprised blood, either unsorted or a sorted T cell fraction (not recorded which). These receptors all come from a male donor with ankylosing spondylitis or in good health (not recorded which).

In this sample, this clonotype turned up many times. The genes are TRBV7-2 and TRBJ2-5, with D unclear. V was shortened by 3 bases and J by 2 bases, with 10 bases between the two germline ends. The CDR3 consists of 14 residues. CDR1 is SGHTA and CDR2 is FQGNSA in the germline V gene. CDR3 coding DNA: TGTGCCAGCAGCTTTGTGGGCAAACAAGAGACCCAGTACTTC. This encodes CASSFVGKQETQYF.

This clonotype was observed many times. This chain links TRBV5-1 with TRBJ2-2, with D perhaps matching TRBD1 or TRBD2 (5 bases each). The CDR3 is made up of 15 amino acids. Trimming removed 2 bases at V and 5 bases at J, with 13 bases between. In germline, CDR1 is SGHRS, CDR2 YFSETQ. CDR3 amino acids: CASSLGESGTGELFF. The CDR3, as DNA: TGCGCCAGCAGCTTAGGGGAATCGGGAACCGGGGAGCTGTTTTTT.

The chain has TRBV18 and TRBJ2-1; 9 positions match TRBD2. CDR1 KGHSH and CDR2 LQKENI come from the germline V gene. Losses at the gene ends were 6 bases for V and 2 bases for J; bases not matched to a gene: 8. The CDR3 covers 16 residues. The chain's CDR3 is CASSSSGTAPYNEQFF. The CDR3 DNA reads as TGTGCCAGCTCGTCTAGCGGGACGGCCCCCTACAATGAGCAGTTCTTC. Looking up the rest from reference TRBV18 and TRBJ2-1 gives the full variable domain: NAGVMQNPRHLVRRRGQEARLRCSPMKGHSHVYWYRQLPEEGLKFMVYLQKENIIDESGMPKERFSAEFPKEGPSILRIQQVVRGDSAAYFCASSSSGTAPYNEQFFGPGTRLTVL.

This clonotype has a single count. V usage is TRBV6-2 or TRBV6-3 and J usage is TRBJ1-5; TRBD1 might be the D (5 bases). Trimming took 5 bases from V and 0 from J, leaving 8 bases between them. The germline V gene has CDR1 MNHEY and CDR2 SVGEGT. The length of the CDR3 is 14 residues. This CDR3 is CASSRQYSNQPQHF. The CDR3, as DNA: TGTGCCAGCAGTCGACAGTATAGCAATCAGCCCCAGCATTTT.

This clonotype was recorded a few times. The CDR3 loop is CASSLAVYPGSTDTQYF. In DNA form, the CDR3 reads TGCGCCAGCAGCTTGGCCGTTTATCCGGGGAGCACAGATACGCAGTATTTT. The V gene is TRBV5-1, the J gene TRBJ2-3, with D possibly TRBD2 on 5 matching bases. This CDR3 is 17 amino acids long. Trimming cost V 0 bases and J 0 bases, with 14 bases left between them. Germline V CDR1 and CDR2: SGHRS, YFSETQ.

This clonotype was seen only a few times. The genes are TRBV7-2 and TRBJ2-5; TRBD2 is a possible D gene (6 bases). This CDR3 has 13 residues. Germline V gene lookup returns CDR1 SGHTA and CDR2 FQGNSA. Trimming cost V 6 bases and J 3 bases, with 11 bases left between them. The DNA of the CDR3 is TGTGCCAGCAGACTGACGGGAGAAGAGACCCAGTACTTC. It specifies CASRLTGEETQYF.

As for this clonotype: Just one base apart from a much larger clone, this may be a read error. The V and J genes are TRBV5-1 and TRBJ2-4; D tentatively fits TRBD1 or TRBD2 (6 bases each). The CDR3 totals 14 residues. Germline assignment: CDR1 SGHRS and CDR2 YFSETQ. The CDR3 sequence is CASSLGGANNIQYF. CDR3 sequence (DNA): TGCGCCAGCAGCTTGGGGGGGGCCAACAACATTCAGTACTTC. The variable domain in full, with the rest retrieved from reference TRBV5-1 and TRBJ2-4, is KAGVTQTPRYLIKTRGQQVTLSCSPISGHRSVSWYQQTPGQGLQFLFEYFSETQRNKGNFPGRFSGRQFSNSRSEMNVSTLELGDSALYLCASSLGGANNIQYFGAGTRLSVL.

This clonotype came up many times. This rearrangement joins TRBV12-3 or TRBV12-4 to TRBJ1-5; D gene uncertain. Trimming pared 5 bases from V and 0 bases from J, leaving 17 bases between. There are 17 residues in the CDR3. The CDR3 nucleotides read TGTGCCAGCAGTCGAGAAGTTGGCGGCAATAGCAATCAGCCCCAGCATTTT. Its translation: CASSREVGGNSNQPQHF.

Only a few counts were recorded for this clonotype. The chain joins TRBV11-2 to TRBJ2-1, with 7 bases that match TRBD2. The CDR3 has 15 amino acids. Germline CDR1 and CDR2: SGHAT and FQNNGV. V shed 2 bases, J shed 9 bases, and the junction held 10 bases outside the gene matches. The CDR3 sequence: CASSLIASGTSEQFF. Here the CDR3 DNA reads TGTGCCAGCAGCTTAATTGCTAGCGGTACATCTGAGCAGTTCTTC.

The table lists this clonotype with many counts. The rearrangement joins TRBV4-2 to TRBJ2-7; D unresolved. V was trimmed by 4 bases and J by 0 bases, leaving 10 bases between them. There are 14 residues in the CDR3. Germline V gene data show CDR1 as LGHNA and CDR2 as YNFKEQ. The CDR3 reads CASSLGSISYEQYF. CDR3 bases: TGTGCCAGCAGCCTGGGGTCGATCTCCTACGAGCAGTACTTC.

This clonotype was found many times. CDR3 bases: TGCAGCCTAAATCTTGGTGGGAGGGCCTCGGAGACCCAGTACTTC. Translating gives CSLNLGGRASETQYF. V gene TRBV29-1 combines with J gene TRBJ2-5; 7 positions agree with TRBD2. With V trimmed by 8 bases and J by 5 bases, 17 bases remained unmatched. Germline loops: CDR1 SQVTM, CDR2 ANQGSEA. This CDR3 has 15 amino acids.

The V gene is TRBV20-1, the J gene TRBJ2-2; 7 nucleotides match TRBD1. CDR3 length: 16 residues. Germline V CDR1 and CDR2: DFQATT, SNEGSKA (reference sequence). The J segment lost 4 bases and the V segment lost 5 bases, leaving 13 bases of the junction unmatched. The CDR3 region is CSAQSRQGDSTGELFF. The DNA of the CDR3 is TGCAGTGCTCAATCGCGTCAGGGGGATAGCACCGGGGAGCTGTTTTTT.

This clonotype came up many times. V and J are TRBV18 and TRBJ2-1; tentatively, D is TRBD2 (5 bases). The CDR3 sequence is 14 residues long. In germline, CDR1 is KGHSH, CDR2 LQKENI. V lost 2 bases and J lost 10, with 15 bases in between. CDR3 in amino acids: CASSPTRGFGEQFF. The CDR3 region has the DNA TGTGCCAGCTCACCAACGAGAGGGTTTGGCGAGCAGTTCTTC.

This clonotype was seen ten or more times. The chain is built from TRBV6-2 or TRBV6-3 and TRBJ2-1; D unresolved. Trimming left V 2 bases short and J 0 bases short, with 8 bases between. The CDR3 length is 15 residues. The germline V gene encodes CDR1 MNHEY and CDR2 SVGEGT. Here the CDR3 reads CASSYETSSYNEQFF. CDR3 sequence (DNA): TGTGCCAGCAGTTACGAAACAAGCTCCTACAATGAGCAGTTCTTC.

This clonotype was counted between two and nine times. The gene calls are TRBV18 and TRBJ2-5; 11 bases agree with TRBD2. The CDR3 loop spans 17 amino acids. Germline-derived CDR1 and CDR2 are KGHSH and LQKENI. V shed 3 bases, J shed 1 base, and the junction held 7 bases outside the gene matches. CDR3 sequence reads: CASSPLVLAGGQETQYF. Here the CDR3 DNA reads TGTGCCAGCTCACCGCTTGTCCTAGCGGGAGGCCAAGAGACCCAGTACTTC.

Ten or more counts support this clonotype. The junction does not match germline at one end; this may be a read error. The chain joins TRBV7-7 to TRBJ2-3; 9 bases are shared with TRBD2. Germline values: CDR1 SSHAT, CDR2 FNYEAQ (reference sequence). The length of the CDR3 is 15 residues. The CDR3 nucleotides read TGTGCTAGCAGCGGGGGACTAGCTTGGGCAGATACGCAGTATTTT. It specifies CASSGGLAWADTQYF.

This clonotype appeared a few times. The rearrangement joins TRBV9 to TRBJ2-3; possibly TRBD2 for D (6 bases). Per germline, CDR1 SGDLS and CDR2 YYNGEE. V dropped 4 bases and J dropped 0 bases, with 18 bases sitting between them. This CDR3 spans 17 amino acids. CDR3 bases: TGTGCCAGCAGCCTCACGGCGGGCGGGACCAGCACAGATACGCAGTATTTT. Protein sequence: CASSLTAGGTSTDTQYF.

This clonotype was picked up many times. The CDR3 DNA reads TGCAGTGCTCACAGGGGGCTTGGCAATCAGCCCCAGCATTTT. Its translation: CSAHRGLGNQPQHF. The chain carries TRBV20-1 and TRBJ1-5; 9 bases fit TRBD1. The length of the CDR3 is 14 residues. With 5 bases clipped from V and 2 bases from J, the junction kept 4 bases outside the gene matches. Germline V CDR1 and CDR2: DFQATT, SNEGSKA (reference sequence).